This TCR beta chain was recovered during a study of cytomegalovirus exposure and HLA in healthy donors. Findings and caveats of the study: Confirmation was obtained in vitro that a few CMV-associated chains are specific for CMV antigens. TCR beta chains numbering more than 150 were designated cytomegalovirus-associated. Cytomegalovirus status, reportedly, was diagnosed with high specificity and sensitivity by the classifier.

This clone has just a few counts. The target antigen is unknown. Sequencing used immunoSEQ multiplex PCR; TCRdb keeps in-frame clones, though not all of them. Of 100,000 to 150,000 clones in the sample, roughly 89% were seen once. The clonotype was recovered from a woman between 18 and 29 years old in good health and CMV-seronegative. The specimen was PBMCs.

CDR3 region: CASSRQGGPFTGELFF. The CDR3 DNA reads as TGTGCCAGCAGTCGACAGGGGGGACCCTTCACCGGGGAGCTGTTTTTT. The chain couples TRBV28 to TRBJ2-2, with 9 bases aligning to TRBD1. CDR1 is MDHEN and CDR2 is SYDVKM in the germline V gene. The CDR3 consists of 16 residues. Trimming at V came to 5 bases and at J to 4 bases, leaving 8 bases not matched to a gene.